Each of the 30 T cell receptor beta chains below was sequenced from the same sample in a study of blood T cell repertoires in COVID-19. The data were produced by immunoSEQ multiplex PCR, yet TCRdb's version contains in-frame clones alone and is incomplete. This sample has approximately 210,000 clones, with roughly nine tenths found just once. Sequencing was carried out using peripheral blood. Receptors were obtained from a man aged 35 to 55 with active or convalescent COVID-19.

V gene TRBV19 combines with J gene TRBJ2-1; the D is unclear. Germline CDR1 is LNHDA and CDR2 is SQIVND (reference sequence). Trimming left V 3 bases short and J 4 bases short, with 13 bases between. The CDR3 is made up of 15 amino acids. Here the CDR3 DNA reads TGTGCCAGTAGTATCTCATTGAGCGCATACAATGAGCAGTTCTTC. This sequence encodes CASSISLSAYNEQFF.

This chain joins TRBV15 and TRBJ1-5, with D perhaps matching TRBD1 (6 bases). Trimming took 0 bases from V and 7 from J, leaving 10 bases between them. CDR1 and CDR2 from the germline V gene are LNHNV and YYDKDF (reference sequence). The CDR3 covers 14 residues. The CDR3 is CATSRETGWQPQHF. In DNA, the CDR3 is TGTGCCACCAGCAGAGAGACAGGTTGGCAGCCCCAGCATTTT.

J is TRBJ1-4 and V is TRBV20-1; D is unresolved. V was shortened by 0 bases and J by 11 bases, with 7 bases between the two germline ends. Per germline, CDR1 DFQATT and CDR2 SNEGSKA (reference sequence). This CDR3 has 11 residues. Here the CDR3 reads CSAREAGKLFF. CDR3 DNA: TGCAGTGCTAGAGAGGCGGGGAAACTGTTTTTT.

The rearrangement uses TRBV14 and TRBJ1-2; TRBD1 matches 7 bases. Trimming took 2 bases from V and 4 from J; bases not matched to a gene: 7. CDR3 length equals 15 residues. Germline V gene sequence: CDR1 SGHDN, CDR2 FVKESK. The CDR3 protein is CASSQRQGPTYGYTF. CDR3 nucleotide sequence: TGTGCCAGCAGCCAACGACAGGGACCTACCTATGGCTACACCTTC.

The chain has TRBV7-6 and TRBJ2-1, with D maybe TRBD1 (5 bases). The germline V and J ends were trimmed by 3 bases and 4 bases, with 19 bases remaining between them. The germline CDR1 and CDR2 sequences are SGHVS and FNYEAQ. The CDR3 runs 17 residues. The CDR3 loop reads CASSFRMRTPTYNEQFF. The CDR3 DNA reads TGTGCCAGCAGCTTCCGAATGCGGACACCGACGTACAATGAGCAGTTCTTC. Variable domain in full (rest from reference TRBV7-6 and TRBJ2-1): GAGVSQSPRYKVTKRGQDVALRCDPISGHVSLYWYRQALGQGPEFLTYFNYEAQQDKSGLPNDRFSAERPEGSISTLTIQRTEQRDSAMYRCASSFRMRTPTYNEQFFGPGTRLTVL.

There are a few counts of this clone. The rearrangement joins TRBV19 to TRBJ2-1, with D hard to call. This CDR3 is 15 amino acids long. The germline V gene encodes CDR1 LNHDA and CDR2 SQIVND (reference sequence). V was clipped by 7 bases and J by 3 bases, with 16 bases between them. The DNA of the CDR3 is TGTGCCAGTACCCCTGGCGGTGGCGGCTACAATGAGCAGTTCTTC. Its translation is CASTPGGGGYNEQFF. The full variable domain, its missing parts supplied by reference TRBV19 and TRBJ2-1, is DGGITQSPKYLFRKEGQNVTLSCEQNLNHDAMYWYRQDPGQGLRLIYYSQIVNDFQKGDIAEGYSVSREKKESFPLTVTSAQKNPTAFYLCASTPGGGGYNEQFFGPGTRLTVL.

The table lists this clone with a count of one. The V gene is TRBV19, the J gene TRBJ1-1; tentatively, D is TRBD1 (5 bases). Trimming left V 3 bases short and J 4 bases short, with 15 bases between. The germline V gene encodes CDR1 LNHDA and CDR2 SQIVND (reference sequence). This CDR3 comprises 15 residues. For the CDR3, the DNA is TGTGCCAGTAGTATCGCAGCTTTCACAGGCACTGAAGCTTTCTTT. It translates to CASSIAAFTGTEAFF.

The rearrangement joins TRBV24-1 to TRBJ2-7, with 7 bases that match TRBD1. V trimming: 4 bases; J trimming: 6 bases; junction bases outside the gene matches: 2. This CDR3 spans 12 amino acids. Germline CDR1 reads KGHDR; CDR2 reads SFDVKD. The CDR3 region has the DNA TGTGCCACCAGTGAACAGGGGTTCGAGCAGTACTTC. Translated, it gives CATSEQGFEQYF.

The rearrangement joins TRBV5-4 to TRBJ2-1, with TRBD2 as a possible D gene (6 bases). V shed 9 bases and J shed 9 bases, with 16 bases lying between them. Germline CDR1 reads SGHNT; CDR2 reads YYREEE (reference sequence). The CDR3 loop spans 12 amino acids. CDR3 amino acids: CATSKLRGEQFF. The CDR3 nucleotides are TGTGCCACATCTAAATTGCGGGGTGAGCAGTTCTTC.

The V and J genes are TRBV10-1 and TRBJ2-4; no reliable D call. The CDR3 sequence is 15 residues long. Germline assignment: CDR1 WNHNN and CDR2 SYGVQD (reference sequence). The V end lost 0 bases, the J end lost 8 bases, and 14 bases lay between the germline ends. The CDR3 here is CASSESASSSDIQYF. The CDR3 nucleotides are TGCGCCAGCAGTGAGTCGGCCAGTTCCTCCGACATTCAGTACTTC.

The J gene is TRBJ2-7, the V gene TRBV6-5, with D possibly matching TRBD1 (6 bases). CDR3 size: 15 residues. V dropped 7 bases and J dropped 1 base, with 17 bases sitting between them. The V gene's germline CDR1 is MNHEY and CDR2 SVGAGI. CDR3 nucleotide sequence: TGTGCCAGCAATTCGATACCCCAGGGGTCCTACGAGCAGTACTTC. This gives the protein CASNSIPQGSYEQYF.

The chain employs TRBV4-1 and TRBJ2-1, with 8 bases that match TRBD2. Germline V gene sequence: CDR1 MGHRA, CDR2 YSYEKL. This CDR3 spans 15 amino acids. The V segment lost 2 bases and the J segment 9 bases; nucleotides outside the gene matches: 9. The CDR3 loop is CASSQNSGTSLEQFF. The CDR3 DNA is TGCGCCAGCAGCCAAAACTCCGGGACTAGTCTTGAGCAGTTCTTC.

The genes are TRBV28 and TRBJ2-7, with TRBD1 matching 9 bases. Germline-derived CDR1 and CDR2 are MDHEN and SYDVKM. Unmatched junction bases numbered 9, after V lost 8 bases and J lost 1 base. The CDR3 sequence is 15 residues long. CDR3 sequence reads: CASGTGTGTSYEQYF. DNA for the CDR3: TGTGCCAGCGGGACCGGGACAGGGACTTCCTACGAGCAGTACTTC.

The rearrangement links TRBV29-1 to TRBJ2-2; D remains ambiguous. From germline, CDR1 is SQVTM and CDR2 ANQGSEA. The CDR3 is made up of 11 amino acids. Trimming stripped 3 bases from V and 4 bases from J, with 3 bases between. As DNA, the CDR3 is TGCAGCGTTGACCTCACCGGGGAGCTGTTTTTT. It yields the protein CSVDLTGELFF.

V gene TRBV21-1 combines with J gene TRBJ1-6. TRBV21-1 is listed as a pseudogene. CDR3 length: 14 amino acids. The CDR3 DNA sequence: TGTGCCTGGGAGAGGACTCAGTATAATTCACCCCTCCACTTT. Residues: CAWERTQYNSPLHF.

The V call is TRBV9, the J call TRBJ1-5, with D unclear. The CDR3 is 15 residues long. V was cut by 3 bases and J by 0 bases, with 10 bases left in between. Germline V gives CDR1 SGDLS, CDR2 YYNGEE. The DNA for the CDR3 is TGTGCCAGCAGCGGAGGGTTAAATAGCAATCAGCCCCAGCATTTT. Residues: CASSGGLNSNQPQHF.

CDR3 DNA: TGTGCCAGCACTTTCATACGAGAGGAAGCTTTCTTT. Encoded protein: CASTFIREEAFF. This chain connects TRBV12-3 or TRBV12-4 to TRBJ1-1; D is unclear. CDR3 length equals 12 residues. The V end was cut by 7 bases, the J end by 8 bases, with 14 bases between.

As to this clone: At one boundary the junction diverges from the germline segment, which might be a read error. This chain joins TRBV13 and TRBJ2-1; 11 bases are a match to TRBD1. This CDR3 has 14 residues. Germline V CDR1 and CDR2: PRHDT, FYEKMQ (reference sequence). Here the CDR3 DNA reads TGTGCCAGCAGCGTAGGGACAGGGGGTAATGAGCAGTTCTTC. Protein product: CASSVGTGGNEQFF.

The chain is built from TRBV29-1 and TRBJ1-2; a weak D match, TRBD1 (5 bases). Trimming took off 7 bases at V and 0 bases at J, with 12 bases between the two ends. There are 13 residues in the CDR3. Germline CDR1 and CDR2: SQVTM and ANQGSEA. The CDR3 protein is CSAATATNYGYTF. The CDR3 nucleotides read TGCAGCGCAGCGACAGCAACTAACTATGGCTACACCTTC.

The chain recombines TRBV28 with TRBJ1-4; D is possibly TRBD1 (5 bases). CDR3 length: 16 residues. Trimming shortened V by 2 bases and J by 7 bases, and 17 bases separated the two germline ends. The germline V gene has CDR1 MDHEN and CDR2 SYDVKM. The CDR3 loop is CASSLPLTGATEKLFF. CDR3 nucleotide sequence: TGTGCCAGCAGTTTACCCCTAACTGGGGCGACTGAAAAACTGTTTTTT. The complete variable domain, with remaining parts taken from reference TRBV28 and TRBJ1-4, reads DVKVTQSSRYLVKRTGEKVFLECVQDMDHENMFWYRQDPGLGLRLIYFSYDVKMKEKGDIPEGYSVSREKKERFSLILESASTNQTSMYLCASSLPLTGATEKLFFGSGTQLSVL.

The chain employs TRBV28 and TRBJ2-1; 11 bases fit TRBD1. The CDR3 runs 16 residues. The ends lost 3 bases at V and 9 bases at J; junction bases unmatched: 10. Germline assignment: CDR1 MDHEN and CDR2 SYDVKM. CDR3 sequence (DNA): TGTGCCAGCAGTTTCGTCCCCGGGACAGGGGGGAGTGAGCAGTTCTTC. Its translation: CASSFVPGTGGSEQFF.

The gene calls are TRBV30 and TRBJ2-2, with TRBD2 matching over 7 bases. In germline, CDR1 is GTSNPN, CDR2 SVGIG (reference sequence). The CDR3 has 13 residues. V gave up 8 bases and J gave up 2 bases; unmatched junction bases: 5. For the CDR3, the DNA is TGTGCCAGCCAGCGGGGTAACACCGGGGAGCTGTTTTTT. It is translated as CASQRGNTGELFF.

The V and J genes are TRBV3-1 (or the pseudogene TRBV3-2) and TRBJ2-1; TRBD1 is a possible D gene (6 bases). The V end was cut by 4 bases, the J end by 4 bases, with 11 bases between. The CDR3 is 14 amino acids. Germline values: CDR1 LGHDT, CDR2 YNNKEL (reference sequence). CDR3 residues: CASSRRGEYNEQFF. Written as DNA, the CDR3 is TGTGCCAGCAGCCGCAGGGGAGAGTACAATGAGCAGTTCTTC.

The chain is built from TRBV6-5 and TRBJ1-4; no definite D call. CDR1 is MNHEY and CDR2 is SVGAGI in the germline V gene. This CDR3 is 13 amino acids long. Trimming removed 5 bases from V and 8 bases from J, with 12 bases in between. CDR3 DNA sequence: TGTGCCAGCAGTCGCGGGGATCGGGAAAAACTGTTTTTT. This gives the protein CASSRGDREKLFF.

The chain joins TRBV29-1 to TRBJ2-7; 8 positions match TRBD2. V shed 2 bases, J shed 9 bases, and the junction held 9 bases outside the gene matches. CDR1 and CDR2 (germline): SQVTM, ANQGSEA. The CDR3 runs 13 residues. CDR3 protein: CSVEKDSGKRQYF. CDR3 nucleotides: TGCAGCGTTGAAAAGGATAGCGGGAAAAGGCAGTACTTC.

The chain uses TRBV18 and TRBJ2-3; possibly TRBD1 for D (6 bases). Germline CDR1 reads KGHSH; CDR2 reads LQKENI. The CDR3 is made up of 15 amino acids. The germline V and J ends were trimmed by 8 bases and 0 bases, with 15 bases remaining between them. This chain's CDR3 is CASKLRQGSTDTQYF. CDR3 DNA sequence: TGTGCCAGCAAGTTAAGGCAGGGGAGCACAGATACGCAGTATTTT.

The chain uses TRBV19 and TRBJ2-7, with 8 bases that match TRBD2. Per germline, CDR1 LNHDA and CDR2 SQIVND (reference sequence). Losses at the gene ends were 10 bases for V and 1 base for J; bases not matched to a gene: 12. The CDR3 length is 15 residues. In DNA form, the CDR3 reads TGTGCCACCTCCCCTGCGGGAGGTGGGTCCTACGAGCAGTACTTC. Protein sequence: CATSPAGGGSYEQYF.

DNA for the CDR3: TGTGCCAGCAGCCGACAGGGGCCCGGTGGCTACACCTTC. This gives the protein CASSRQGPGGYTF. The chain is built from TRBV5-5 and TRBJ1-2; 8 bases align to TRBD1. This CDR3 comprises 13 residues. The ends lost 4 bases at V and 7 bases at J; junction bases unmatched: 6. The V gene's germline CDR1 is SGHKS and CDR2 YYEKEE (reference sequence). Full variable domain (rest looked up from reference TRBV5-5 and TRBJ1-2): DAGVTQSPTHLIKTRGQQVTLRCSPISGHKSVSWYQQVLGQGPQFIFQYYEKEERGRGNFPDRFSARQFPNYSSELNVNALLLGDSALYLCASSRQGPGGYTFGSGTRLTVV.

The chain recombines TRBV10-1 with TRBJ1-1; 7 nucleotides agree with TRBD1. The CDR3 spans 14 residues. CDR1 and CDR2 from the germline V gene are WNHNN and SYGVQD (reference sequence). J gave up 4 bases and V 7 bases, and 9 bases lay outside the gene matches. DNA for the CDR3: TGCGCCAGCATCGTACAGGGGTCGGGCACTGAAGCTTTCTTT. It encodes CASIVQGSGTEAFF.

The chain has TRBV5-1 and TRBJ1-3; 7 bases line up with TRBD1. Germline-derived CDR1 and CDR2 are SGHRS and YFSETQ. Losses at the gene ends were 2 bases for V and 2 bases for J; bases not matched to a gene: 1. The CDR3 is made up of 14 amino acids. CDR3 DNA: TGCGCCAGCAGCTTACAGGGGACTGGAAACACCATATATTTT. Translated, it gives CASSLQGTGNTIYF.